The TCR beta chain under discussion was sequenced for a study of blood T cell repertoires in COVID-19. Study in general: T cells, B-cell-depleted T cells, or PBMCs provided the cDNA or gDNA that served as material.

Under the authors' procedure: From reference gene primer amplification, estimates of nucleated cell counts were derived. TCRdb keeps only in-frame clones here, not all; method: immunoSEQ multiplex PCR. V, J and clone size derive from that table, while D and trimming were established from the DNA sequence. Here the sample spans roughly 100,000 clones, 90% being singletons. CDR1 and CDR2 (germline): ENHRY, SYGVKD. This CDR3 has 11 amino acids. V was cut by 10 bases and J by 4 bases, with 9 bases left in between. The receptor was isolated from a middle-aged man with acute or convalescent COVID-19. Sequenced material: peripheral blood. The chain employs TRBV10-3 and TRBJ2-3, with D uncertain. The CDR3 bases are TGTGCCACCACTACCGCAGATACGCAGTATTTT. Its translation is CATTTADTQYF.